This TCR beta chain emerged from a study of CD4 T cells in relation to SARS-CoV-2 and coronaviruses. The wider study: TCR beta CDR3s were sequenced after approximately ten-day antigen culture of PBMCs. No peptide or an HIV-1 Nef peptide pool served as negative control.

Before the COVID-19 pandemic, during about 2010-2018, CD4+ T cells were taken from unexposed donors. Isolation of CD4+ T cells took place after less than twelve days in culture. Cultures held about 2 million PBMCs per well with approximately 10 IU/ml IL-2. There are a few counts of this clone. Its antigen is not identified. The CDR3 consists of 13 residues. Germline CDR1 is LNHDA and CDR2 is SQIVND (reference sequence). V was trimmed by 3 bases and J by 3 bases, leaving 7 bases between them. Profiling relied on immunoSEQ multiplex PCR, and the TCRdb table lists in-frame clones only, not all of them. Here the sample spans around 26,000 clones, about 79% being singletons.

Sequencing was done on a sample of CD4+ T cells from PBMCs, cultured in vitro. This sequence was found in a human donor in good health. The V and J genes are TRBV19 and TRBJ2-3, with a weak D call TRBD1 (6 bases). The CDR3 DNA reads as TGTGCCAGTAGTATGCAGGGGACAGATACGCAGTATTTT. Translating it yields CASSMQGTDTQYF.